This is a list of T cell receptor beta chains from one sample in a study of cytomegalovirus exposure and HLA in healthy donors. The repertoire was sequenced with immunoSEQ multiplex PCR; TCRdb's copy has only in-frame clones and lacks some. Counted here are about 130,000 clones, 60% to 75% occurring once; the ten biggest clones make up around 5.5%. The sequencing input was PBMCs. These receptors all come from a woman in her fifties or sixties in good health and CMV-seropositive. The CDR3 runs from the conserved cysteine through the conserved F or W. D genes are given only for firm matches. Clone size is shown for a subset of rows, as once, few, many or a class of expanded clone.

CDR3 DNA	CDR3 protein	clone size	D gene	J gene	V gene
TGTGCCTGGAAGCGAGAGACCCAGTACTTC	CAWKRETQYF	-	-	TRBJ2-5	TRBV30
TGCGCCAGCAGCTCTAGCGGGGGGGCGGCAGATACGCAGTATTTT	CASSSSGGAADTQYF	-	TRBD2	TRBJ2-3	TRBV10-1
TGCGCCAGCAGCCAAGGCCCCCCAGGGGCCAGCACAGATACGCAGTATTTT	CASSQGPPGASTDTQYF	-	-	TRBJ2-3	TRBV4-1
TGTGCCAGCTCACCTATTGACAGGGTTGACGAGCAGTACTTC	CASSPIDRVDEQYF	-	TRBD1	TRBJ2-7	TRBV18
TGCGCCAGCAGCCAAAGCCCAGGGGCCCCTAGCTCCTACAATGAGCAGTTCTTC	CASSQSPGAPSSYNEQFF	-	-	TRBJ2-1	TRBV4-1
TGTGCCAGTCGGGGACAGCTCCAAGAGACCCAGTACTTC	CASRGQLQETQYF	-	TRBD1	TRBJ2-5	TRBV2
TGTGCCATCAGTGAGCCGTTCGGCAGGGGCCAAGAGACCCAGTACTTC	CAISEPFGRGQETQYF	-	-	TRBJ2-5	TRBV10-3
TGTGCCAGCAGCTCCCAGACAGGGTTATCTACTGGAAACACCATATATTTT	CASSSQTGLSTGNTIYF	-	TRBD1	TRBJ1-3	TRBV5-4
TGTGCCAGCAGCCTCTCGGGGGACCTCCGAACTGAAGCTTTCTTT	CASSLSGDLRTEAFF	-	-	TRBJ1-1	TRBV13
TGTGCCAGCAGCTCCGGGACAGGGATGTCTGGAAACACCATATATTTT	CASSSGTGMSGNTIYF	-	TRBD1	TRBJ1-3	TRBV7-6
TGTGCCAGCAGCCGTGGGACTACCTACGAGCAGTACTTC	CASSRGTTYEQYF	-	TRBD2	TRBJ2-7	TRBV5-5
TGCAGCGTTGCGCTTTTACCCCAGAGCACAGATACGCAGTATTTT	CSVALLPQSTDTQYF	-	-	TRBJ2-3	TRBV29-1
TGTGCCAGCAGCCACAGGCCGAACACCGGGGAGCTGTTTTTT	CASSHRPNTGELFF	-	-	TRBJ2-2	TRBV14
TGTGCCTGGAGTAGTCGAGGGAATTATGGCTACACCTTC	CAWSSRGNYGYTF	-	-	TRBJ1-2	TRBV30
TGTGCCAGCAGTCCGGAGAAGGATCAGCCCCAGCATTTT	CASSPEKDQPQHF	-	-	TRBJ1-5	TRBV6-4
TGTGCCAGCAGCACAGGGACATCTAGCAATGGCTACACCTTC	CASSTGTSSNGYTF	-	-	TRBJ1-2	TRBV7-6
TGTGCCAGCTCCCTTCGGGACAGGGGGTTCGGTTACACTGAAGCTTTCTTT	CASSLRDRGFGYTEAFF	-	TRBD1	TRBJ1-1	TRBV18
TGTGCCAGCAGCTCGGGCAATGAGCAGTTCTTC	CASSSGNEQFF	-	-	TRBJ2-1	TRBV11-3
TGTGCCAGCGGGAGGGCCGGGGAGCTGTTTTTT	CASGRAGELFF	-	TRBD2	TRBJ2-2	TRBV6-5
TGTGCCAGCAGGAAAACAGGGGGTATAGAGACCCAGTACTTC	CASRKTGGIETQYF	-	TRBD1	TRBJ2-5	TRBV25-1
TGTGCCAGTAGTATAGGGAGGGTTGATCAGCCCCAGCATTTT	CASSIGRVDQPQHF	-	-	TRBJ1-5	TRBV19
TGCGCCAGCAGGGACCCCGGACAGGCCTTTTACGAGCAGTACTTC	CASRDPGQAFYEQYF	once	TRBD1	TRBJ2-7	TRBV10-2
TGCGCCAGCAGCCAAGGACTAGCGGGGGTCTCCTACGAGCAGTACTTC	CASSQGLAGVSYEQYF	-	TRBD2	TRBJ2-7	TRBV5-1
TGTGCCAGCAGCCCCACAGGGGCTCCGTTGGAAGCTTTCTTT	CASSPTGAPLEAFF	once	TRBD1	TRBJ1-1	TRBV7-9
TGTGCCAGCAGTCTATTCACAGGGGGCGCGGATACGCAGTATTTT	CASSLFTGGADTQYF	-	TRBD1	TRBJ2-3	TRBV6-1
TGTGCCAGTAGTTTATCAACAGGGTTCGGAAACACCATATATTTT	CASSLSTGFGNTIYF	few	-	TRBJ1-3	TRBV19
TGTGCCAGCAGCCTCCAGGCCAGCGGGGGTCCCTCCTACAATGAGCAGTTCTTC	CASSLQASGGPSYNEQFF	-	TRBD2	TRBJ2-1	TRBV7-2
TGTGCCTGGGGCGCCAGGACTGAAGCTTTCTTT	CAWGARTEAFF	-	-	TRBJ1-1	TRBV30
TGTGCCAGCAGCTCCGGGACAGGGGTTAATCACGAGCAGTACTTC	CASSSGTGVNHEQYF	-	TRBD1	TRBJ2-7	TRBV6-5
TGCAGCGTTTTAGCGGGGACCGGGGGCGCCCAGCAGTACTTC	CSVLAGTGGAQQYF	-	TRBD2	TRBJ2-7	TRBV29-1
TGTGCCAGCAGGGGTACAGGGGTCCCTGAAGCTTTCTTT	CASRGTGVPEAFF	-	TRBD1	TRBJ1-1	TRBV2
TGTGGGCTGAGGCGGAATGAGCAGTTCTTC	CGLRRNEQFF	-	-	TRBJ2-1	TRBV6-1
TGTGCCTGGAGGTCGCCGGGCACAGATACGCAGTATTTT	CAWRSPGTDTQYF	-	-	TRBJ2-3	TRBV30
TGCGCCAGCAGCTTTGACCAGACATACTATGGCTACACCTTC	CASSFDQTYYGYTF	-	-	TRBJ1-2	TRBV5-1
TGCAGCGTTGTAGGTGGGGGGGCAACAGATACGCAGTATTTT	CSVVGGGATDTQYF	-	-	TRBJ2-3	TRBV29-1
TGCGCCAGCAGCTTGGAGCACGCGGGGGGCTACACCTTC	CASSLEHAGGYTF	-	-	TRBJ1-2	TRBV5-1
TGTGCCAGCTCAACAAAAGAGACCCAGTACTTC	CASSTKETQYF	few	-	TRBJ2-5	TRBV18
TGTGCCAGCAGCGTAGTCCCGACAGGGACGACCGGGGAGCTGTTTTTT	CASSVVPTGTTGELFF	-	TRBD1	TRBJ2-2	TRBV9
TGTGCCAGCAGTGCCGGGAGGGCTAATGAAAAACTGTTTTTT	CASSAGRANEKLFF	once	-	TRBJ1-4	TRBV6-5
TGTGCCAGCTCACCACTTCCAGGGGGCCTCTCTGGAAACACCATATATTTT	CASSPLPGGLSGNTIYF	few	TRBD1	TRBJ1-3	TRBV18
TGCGCCAGCAGCTTGCGAGCGGGGGGTAACGACGAGCAGTACTTC	CASSLRAGGNDEQYF	-	TRBD2	TRBJ2-7	TRBV5-1
TGCGCCAGCAGCGGGTGGAGTGAGCAGTACTTC	CASSGWSEQYF	-	-	TRBJ2-7	TRBV23-1
TGTGCCTGGAGTACCTGGGGCGGACAGGCTACTGAAGCTTTCTTT	CAWSTWGGQATEAFF	-	TRBD1	TRBJ1-1	TRBV30
TGTGCCAGCAGTGGTGCCTACTCTGGGGCCAACGTCCTGACTTTC	CASSGAYSGANVLTF	-	-	TRBJ2-6	TRBV2